These T cell receptor beta chains were read from a single sample in a study of T-cell memory formation after mild COVID-19. TCRdb reanalysed the 5' RACE reads using MiXCR and keeps one entry per CDR3 protein. The sample contains a few hundred thousand distinct CDR3 sequences, roughly 16% of which appear only once. The specimen was PBMCs or a T cell subset sorted from them (not recorded which). Every receptor here comes from a young man who had mild COVID-19 (a few samples of this study predate the infection). Cell type and time point are not known. Both conserved end residues are trimmed from each CDR3. The order of the fields is V gene, J gene, CDR3 protein.

>TRBV11-2|TRBJ1-2
ASSLSGSNYGYT
>TRBV6-5|TRBJ1-4
ASSYSAGGLRIGLF
>TRBV7-6|TRBJ2-1
ASSLGFGQGDNEQF
>TRBV20-1|TRBJ1-1
SAQAGNTEAF
>TRBV7-9|TRBJ1-1
ASSLGLTEAF
>TRBV4-3|TRBJ1-1
ASSQGVGQGAFTEAF
>TRBV4-3|TRBJ1-6
ASSQDRGGGSYNSPLH
>TRBV20-1|TRBJ2-1
SARDLSPRTSGATGYEQF
>TRBV20-1|TRBJ2-3
SARDPSTDTQY
>TRBV7-2|TRBJ1-1
ASTPNSGMNTEAF
>TRBV4-2|TRBJ2-5
ASSRDGSSGGYETQY